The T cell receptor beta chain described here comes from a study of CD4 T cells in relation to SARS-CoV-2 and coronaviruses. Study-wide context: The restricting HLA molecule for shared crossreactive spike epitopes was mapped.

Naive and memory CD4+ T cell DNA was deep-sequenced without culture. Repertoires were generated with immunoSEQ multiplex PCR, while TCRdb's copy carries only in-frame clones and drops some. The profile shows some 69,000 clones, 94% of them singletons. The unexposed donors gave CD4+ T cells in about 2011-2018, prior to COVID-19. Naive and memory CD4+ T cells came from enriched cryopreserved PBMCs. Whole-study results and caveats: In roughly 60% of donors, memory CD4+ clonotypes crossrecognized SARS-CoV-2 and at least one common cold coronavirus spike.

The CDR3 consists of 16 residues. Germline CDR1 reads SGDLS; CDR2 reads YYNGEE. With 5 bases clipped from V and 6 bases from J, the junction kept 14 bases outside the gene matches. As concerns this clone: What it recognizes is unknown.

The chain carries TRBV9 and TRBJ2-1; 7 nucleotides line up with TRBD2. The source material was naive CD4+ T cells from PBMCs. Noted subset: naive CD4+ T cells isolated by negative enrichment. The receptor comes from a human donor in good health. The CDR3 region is CASSRGWGTTSNEQFF. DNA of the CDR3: TGTGCCAGCAGTAGAGGGTGGGGGACTACGAGCAATGAGCAGTTCTTC.